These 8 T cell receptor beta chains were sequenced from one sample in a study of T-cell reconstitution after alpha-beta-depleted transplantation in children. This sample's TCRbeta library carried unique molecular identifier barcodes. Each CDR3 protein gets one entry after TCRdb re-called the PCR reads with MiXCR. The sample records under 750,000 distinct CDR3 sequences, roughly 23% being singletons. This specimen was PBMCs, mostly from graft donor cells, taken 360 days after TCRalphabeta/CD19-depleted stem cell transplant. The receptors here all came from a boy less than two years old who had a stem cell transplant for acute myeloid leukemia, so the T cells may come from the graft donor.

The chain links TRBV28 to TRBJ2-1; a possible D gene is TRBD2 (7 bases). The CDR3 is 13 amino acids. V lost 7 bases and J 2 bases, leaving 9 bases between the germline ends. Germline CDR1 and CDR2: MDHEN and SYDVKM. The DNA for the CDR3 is TGTGCCAGCATAGGGGGGGCCTACAATGAGCAGTTCTTC. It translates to CASIGGAYNEQFF. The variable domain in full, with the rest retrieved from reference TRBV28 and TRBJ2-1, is DVKVTQSSRYLVKRTGEKVFLECVQDMDHENMFWYRQDPGLGLRLIYFSYDVKMKEKGDIPEGYSVSREKKERFSLILESASTNQTSMYLCASIGGAYNEQFFGPGTRLTVL.

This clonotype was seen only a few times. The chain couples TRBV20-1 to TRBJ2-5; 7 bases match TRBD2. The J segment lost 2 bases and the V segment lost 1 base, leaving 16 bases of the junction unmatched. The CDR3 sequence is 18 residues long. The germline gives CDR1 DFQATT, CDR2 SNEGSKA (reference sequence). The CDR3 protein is CSARAVGTKLAWQETQYF. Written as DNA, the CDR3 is TGCAGTGCTAGAGCTGTGGGGACGAAACTAGCGTGGCAAGAGACCCAGTACTTC.

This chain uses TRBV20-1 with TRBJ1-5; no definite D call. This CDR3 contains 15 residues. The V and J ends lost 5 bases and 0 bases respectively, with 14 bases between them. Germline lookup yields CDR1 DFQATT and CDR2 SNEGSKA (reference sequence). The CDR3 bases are TGCAGTGCTCCGGCTAGCCCTAATAGCAATCAGCCCCAGCATTTT. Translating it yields CSAPASPNSNQPQHF.

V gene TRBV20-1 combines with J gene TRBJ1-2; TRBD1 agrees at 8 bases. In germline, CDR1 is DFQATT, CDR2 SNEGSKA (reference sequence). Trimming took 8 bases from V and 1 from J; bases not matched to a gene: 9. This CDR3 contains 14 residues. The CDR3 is CSTNRDRFNYGYTF. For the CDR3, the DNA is TGCAGTACAAACCGGGACAGGTTTAACTATGGCTACACCTTC.

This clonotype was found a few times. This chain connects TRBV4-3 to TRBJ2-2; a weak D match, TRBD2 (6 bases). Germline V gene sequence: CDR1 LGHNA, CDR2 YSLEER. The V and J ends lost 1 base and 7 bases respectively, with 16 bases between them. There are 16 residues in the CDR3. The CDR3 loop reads CASSQVGRGPGGELFF. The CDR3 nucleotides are TGCGCCAGCAGCCAAGTCGGGCGGGGTCCGGGCGGGGAGCTGTTTTTT.

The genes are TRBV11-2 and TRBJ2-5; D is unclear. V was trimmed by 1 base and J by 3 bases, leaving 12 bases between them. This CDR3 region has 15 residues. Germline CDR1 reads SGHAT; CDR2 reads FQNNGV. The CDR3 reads CASSLGSAIKETQYF. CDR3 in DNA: TGTGCCAGCAGCTTAGGGTCAGCAATCAAAGAGACCCAGTACTTC.

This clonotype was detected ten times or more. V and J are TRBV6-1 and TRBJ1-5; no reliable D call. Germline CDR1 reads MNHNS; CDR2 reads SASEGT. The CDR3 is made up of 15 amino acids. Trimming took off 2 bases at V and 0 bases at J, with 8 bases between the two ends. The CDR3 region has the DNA TGTGCCAGCAGTGAACAGGATTATAGCAATCAGCCCCAGCATTTT. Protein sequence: CASSEQDYSNQPQHF.

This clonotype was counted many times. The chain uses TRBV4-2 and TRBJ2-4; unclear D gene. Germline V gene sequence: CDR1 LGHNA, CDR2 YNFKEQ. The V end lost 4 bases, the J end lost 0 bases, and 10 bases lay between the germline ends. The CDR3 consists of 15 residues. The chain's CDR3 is CASSPEGGAKNIQYF. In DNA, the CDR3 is TGTGCCAGCAGCCCTGAAGGCGGAGCCAAAAACATTCAGTACTTC.